The 14 T cell receptor beta chains listed next were all sequenced from one sample in a study of T cell repertoires in cytomegalovirus infection. From the reads, TCRdb called clonotypes with MiXCR, one entry per CDR3 protein. This sample has 560,000 or so distinct CDR3 sequences, with 16% found just once. Sequencing was performed on CD8+ T cells from PBMCs. The receptors were sampled from a human donor in good health (CMV status not recorded). Some clones in this sample may be carry-over from other donors' samples.

This clonotype was detected ten times or more. The chain recombines TRBV7-8 with TRBJ2-7, with D possibly being TRBD1 (6 bases). The germline V and J ends were trimmed by 3 bases and 4 bases, with 16 bases remaining between them. CDR3 length equals 15 residues. The germline CDR1 and CDR2 sequences are SGHVS and FQNEAQ. The CDR3 nucleotides are TGTGCCAGCAGCTTCCCCCAGGGGCCACATTACGAGCAGTACTTC. Residues: CASSFPQGPHYEQYF.

The chain has TRBV4-2 and TRBJ2-7, with D tentatively TRBD2 (6 bases). Germline-derived CDR1 and CDR2 are LGHNA and YNFKEQ. V shed 2 bases and J shed 0 bases, with 17 bases lying between them. The CDR3 consists of 17 residues. CDR3 nucleotides: TGTGCCAGCAGCCAACACCCAGGGACTCCCTCCTCCTACGAGCAGTACTTC. Translating it yields CASSQHPGTPSSYEQYF.

Ten or more counts support this clonotype. The chain links TRBV12-3 or TRBV12-4 to TRBJ2-7; no reliable D call. The CDR3 loop spans 11 amino acids. Between the trimmed V and J ends, which lost 4 bases and 2 bases, there was a span of 3 bases. CDR3 sequence (DNA): TGTGCCAGCAGTTACACCTACGAGCAGTACTTC. Amino acid sequence: CASSYTYEQYF.

The chain is built from TRBV19 and TRBJ2-7; a weak D match, TRBD1 (6 bases). CDR3 length: 16 residues. Germline CDR1 and CDR2: LNHDA and SQIVND (reference sequence). Trimming took 4 bases from V and 0 from J, leaving 16 bases between them. The CDR3 loop reads CASSKLGGQNSYEQYF. CDR3 coding DNA: TGTGCCAGTAGTAAACTGGGTGGACAGAACTCCTACGAGCAGTACTTC.

The sample holds a few counts of this clonotype. V is TRBV28 and J is TRBJ1-5; 7 bases align to TRBD1. CDR3 size: 17 residues. Germline V gene sequence: CDR1 MDHEN, CDR2 SYDVKM. Unmatched junction bases numbered 13, after V lost 6 bases and J lost 2 bases. Written as DNA, the CDR3 is TGTGCCAGCAGAAATATGGCGGAGGGGGCAGGCAATCAGCCCCAGCATTTT. Protein: CASRNMAEGAGNQPQHF.

This clonotype has only a few counts. The chain recombines TRBV28 with TRBJ2-7; TRBD1 matches at 7 bases. Losses at the gene ends were 6 bases for V and 4 bases for J; bases not matched to a gene: 9. There are 14 residues in the CDR3. Germline V CDR1 and CDR2: MDHEN, SYDVKM. The CDR3 sequence is CASRKGAGNYEQYF. In DNA, the CDR3 is TGTGCCAGCAGGAAGGGGGCTGGTAATTACGAGCAGTACTTC.

The table lists this clonotype with a few counts. The V and J genes are TRBV7-6 and TRBJ1-6; D not certain. This CDR3 comprises 16 residues. CDR1 is SGHVS, CDR2 FNYEAQ, per germline. The germline V and J ends were trimmed by 5 bases and 7 bases, with 18 bases remaining between them. The CDR3 nucleotides read TGTGCCAGCAGCCTTCCCGAGGACGGCGCCAATTCACCCCTCCACTTT. Amino acid sequence: CASSLPEDGANSPLHF.

This clonotype was counted a few times. This chain connects TRBV4-1 to TRBJ1-3; no reliable D call. The V gene's germline CDR1 is MGHRA and CDR2 YSYEKL. Trimming left V 0 bases short and J 2 bases short, with 8 bases between. This CDR3 comprises 15 residues. CDR3 DNA sequence: TGCGCCAGCAGCCAAGATGAGGTGGCTGGAAACACCATATATTTT. Protein sequence: CASSQDEVAGNTIYF.

This rearrangement joins TRBV7-9 to TRBJ1-6, with 7 bases matching TRBD1. Losses at the gene ends were 5 bases for V and 6 bases for J; bases not matched to a gene: 7. This CDR3 region has 15 residues. CDR1 and CDR2 (germline): SEHNR, FQNEAQ (reference sequence). CDR3 region: CASSPEQGSNSPLHF. As DNA, the CDR3 is TGTGCCAGCAGCCCAGAACAGGGGAGTAATTCACCCCTCCACTTT.

In its sample, this clonotype was seen many times. V and J are TRBV7-9 and TRBJ1-6; the D gene is possibly TRBD1 (5 bases). Deletions cut 1 base from V and 0 bases from J, with 10 bases between. CDR1 is SEHNR and CDR2 is FQNEAQ in the germline V gene (reference sequence). This CDR3 has 17 amino acids. The CDR3 protein is CASSLDRPSSYNSPLHF. CDR3 nucleotide sequence: TGTGCCAGCAGCTTAGACAGGCCGAGCTCCTATAATTCACCCCTCCACTTT.

On this clonotype: This CDR3 is missing its conserved last phenylalanine or tryptophan, likely due to a read error. The rearrangement joins TRBV6-5 to TRBJ2-1, with 8 bases fitting TRBD1. Trimming took 2 bases from V and 5 from J; bases not matched to a gene: 2. The germline V gene encodes CDR1 MNHEY and CDR2 SVGAGI. The CDR3 sequence is 14 residues long. CDR3 DNA sequence: TGTGCCAGCAGTTACAGGACAGGGCACAATGAGCAGTTCTTA. Translated: CASSYRTGHNEQFL.

This clonotype has more than one count but fewer than ten. The chain has TRBV4-1 and TRBJ2-7, with 9 nucleotides matching TRBD1. From germline, CDR1 is MGHRA and CDR2 YSYEKL. There are 15 residues in the CDR3. The V and J ends lost 2 bases and 7 bases, in that order; junction bases with no gene match: 9. CDR3 sequence: CASSQNWDREWEQYF. CDR3 DNA: TGCGCCAGCAGCCAAAATTGGGACAGGGAGTGGGAGCAGTACTTC.

This clonotype appeared many times. The CDR3, as DNA: TGTGCCAGCAGCTTAGGGGCCTTCGTGGGAGTGCCCCATGAGCAGTTCTTC. Translating gives CASSLGAFVGVPHEQFF. This chain links TRBV7-6 with TRBJ2-1; a possible D gene is TRBD2 (5 bases). Germline V CDR1 and CDR2: SGHVS, FNYEAQ. Between the trimmed V and J ends, which lost 1 base and 8 bases, there was a span of 21 bases. This CDR3 is 17 amino acids long.

This clonotype was detected many times. The CDR3, as DNA: TGTGCCAGCAGCTTAGTTCGGATAGCGGGAGGCCTCCAAGAGACCCAGTACTTC. Amino acids: CASSLVRIAGGLQETQYF. The rearrangement links TRBV7-8 to TRBJ2-5; TRBD2 aligns across 10 bases. CDR1 and CDR2 (germline): SGHVS, FQNEAQ. This CDR3 has 18 residues. Unmatched junction bases numbered 9, after V lost 1 base and J lost 1 base.